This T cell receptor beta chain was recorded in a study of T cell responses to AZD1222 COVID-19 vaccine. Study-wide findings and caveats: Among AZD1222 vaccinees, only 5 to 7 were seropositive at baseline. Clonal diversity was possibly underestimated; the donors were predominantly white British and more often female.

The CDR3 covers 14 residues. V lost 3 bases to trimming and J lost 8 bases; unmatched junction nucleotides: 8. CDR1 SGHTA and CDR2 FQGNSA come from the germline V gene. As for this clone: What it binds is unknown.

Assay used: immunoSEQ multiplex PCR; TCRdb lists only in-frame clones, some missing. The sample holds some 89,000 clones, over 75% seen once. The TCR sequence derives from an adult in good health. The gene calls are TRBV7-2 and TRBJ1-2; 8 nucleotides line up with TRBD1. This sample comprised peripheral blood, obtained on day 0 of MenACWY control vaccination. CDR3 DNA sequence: TGTGCCAGCAGCTTGCTAACAGGGGGTTCCGGCTACACCTTC. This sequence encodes CASSLLTGGSGYTF.